This TCR beta chain was profiled in a study of CD8+CD57+ T cells in acquired aplastic anemia. There are 16 residues in the CDR3. After removal of 0 bases from V and 9 bases from J, the junction contained 13 bases not matched to a gene. Patients picked for sequencing had shown CD8+CD57+ cell expansion detected by flow cytometry. Genomic DNA templated the TCR beta VDJ and CDR3 profiling. MiXCR, run by TCRdb on the reads, gives a single entry per CDR3 protein. The repertoire has hundreds of thousands of distinct CDR3 sequences, roughly 82% of them found once; the top ten carry 35% to 50%. The rearrangement links TRBV12-3 or TRBV12-4 to TRBJ2-7, with 8 bases aligning to TRBD1. This sequence was found in a human donor with aplastic anemia. Sequencing was performed on sorted CD4+, CD8+, or CD8+CD57+ T cells (not recorded which) from PBMCs. The CDR3 loop is CASSLAWGQAGSVQYF. CDR3 DNA: TGTGCCAGCAGTTTAGCGTGGGGACAGGCTGGGTCTGTGCAGTACTTC.